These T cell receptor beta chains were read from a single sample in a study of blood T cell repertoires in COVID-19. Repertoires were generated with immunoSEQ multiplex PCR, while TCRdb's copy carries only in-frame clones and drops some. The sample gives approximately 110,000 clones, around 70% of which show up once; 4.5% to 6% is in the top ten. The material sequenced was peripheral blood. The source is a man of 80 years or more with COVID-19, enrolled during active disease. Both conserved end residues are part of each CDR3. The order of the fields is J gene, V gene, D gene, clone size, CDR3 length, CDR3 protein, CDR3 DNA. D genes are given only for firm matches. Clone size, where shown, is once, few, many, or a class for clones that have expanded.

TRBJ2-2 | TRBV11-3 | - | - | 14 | CASSFSQSVGELFF | TGTGCCAGCAGCTTTTCACAGTCGGTCGGGGAGCTGTTTTTT
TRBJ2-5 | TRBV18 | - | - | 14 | CASSSAGDQETQYF | TGTGCCAGCTCTTCGGCCGGGGACCAAGAGACCCAGTACTTC
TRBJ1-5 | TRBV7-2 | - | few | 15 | CASSPIRGSNQPQHF | TGTGCCAGCAGCCCGATCAGGGGTAGCAATCAGCCCCAGCATTTT
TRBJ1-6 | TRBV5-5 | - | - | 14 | CASTLDIVNSPLHF | TGTGCCAGCACCCTGGACATCGTAAATTCACCCCTCCACTTT
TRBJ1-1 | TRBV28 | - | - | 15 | CASSLGGARSTEAFF | TGTGCCAGCAGTTTAGGGGGGGCGCGGAGTACTGAAGCTTTCTTT
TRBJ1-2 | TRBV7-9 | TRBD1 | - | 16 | CASSSTDRALDYGYTF | TGTGCCAGCAGCTCCACAGACAGGGCCTTGGATTATGGCTACACCTTC
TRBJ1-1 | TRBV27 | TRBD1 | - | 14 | CASSYRGPGTEAFF | TGTGCCAGCAGTTACAGGGGGCCGGGCACTGAAGCTTTCTTT
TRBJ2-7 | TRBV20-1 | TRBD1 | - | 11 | CSAGQEYEQYF | TGCAGTGCGGGACAGGAGTACGAGCAGTACTTC
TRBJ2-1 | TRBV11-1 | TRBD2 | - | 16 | CASSQRLAALYNEQFF | TGTGCCAGCAGCCAACGACTAGCGGCCCTATACAATGAGCAGTTCTTC
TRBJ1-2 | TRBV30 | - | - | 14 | CAWRMGGLVSGYTF | TGTGCCTGGAGGATGGGGGGGCTGGTGAGCGGCTACACCTTC
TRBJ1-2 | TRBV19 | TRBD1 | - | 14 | CATASTGEDYGYTF | TGTGCCACCGCGAGCACAGGGGAGGACTATGGCTACACCTTC
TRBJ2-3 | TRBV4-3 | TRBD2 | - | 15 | CASSQEGSGIDTQYF | TGCGCCAGCAGCCAAGAGGGTAGCGGGATTGATACGCAGTATTTT
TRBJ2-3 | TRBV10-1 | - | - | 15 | CASPLGGFCTDTQYF | TGCGCCAGCCCTTTAGGGGGTTTCTGCACAGATACGCAGTATTTT
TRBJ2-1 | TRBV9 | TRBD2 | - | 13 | CASSSGSVDEQFF | TGTGCCAGCAGTAGCGGGAGTGTCGATGAGCAGTTCTTC
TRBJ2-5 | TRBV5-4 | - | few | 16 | CASSPRRAGLPETQYF | TGTGCCAGCAGCCCGCGCCGGGCGGGCCTCCCAGAGACCCAGTACTTC
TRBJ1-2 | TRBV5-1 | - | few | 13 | CASKAASGYGYTF | TGCGCCAGCAAGGCAGCAAGCGGCTATGGCTACACCTTC
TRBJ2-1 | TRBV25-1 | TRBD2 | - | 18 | CASSPPISSGRGNNEQFF | TGTGCCAGCAGTCCACCTATATCAAGCGGGAGAGGTAACAATGAGCAGTTCTTC
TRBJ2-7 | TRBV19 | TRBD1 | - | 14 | CARVQGTDSYEQYF | TGTGCCAGAGTCCAAGGGACAGACTCCTACGAGCAGTACTTC
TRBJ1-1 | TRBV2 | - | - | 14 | CASSSEIPGREAFF | TGTGCCAGCAGTTCTGAGATACCAGGTCGGGAGGCTTTCTTT
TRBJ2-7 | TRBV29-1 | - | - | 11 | CSALGGYEQYF | TGCAGCGCCCTGGGGGGTTACGAGCAGTACTTC
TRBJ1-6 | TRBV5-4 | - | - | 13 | CASSSQNNSPLHF | TGTGCCAGCAGCTCACAGAATAATTCACCCCTCCACTTT
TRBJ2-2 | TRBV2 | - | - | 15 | CASSETGRRTGELFF | TGTGCCAGCAGTGAGACAGGGAGGAGGACCGGGGAGCTGTTTTTT
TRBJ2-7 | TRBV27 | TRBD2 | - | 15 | CASSLRTSGSYEQYF | TGTGCCAGCAGTTTGCGGACTAGCGGTTCCTACGAGCAGTACTTC
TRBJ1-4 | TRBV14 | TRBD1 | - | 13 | CASSQWTGDKLFF | TGTGCCAGCAGCCAGTGGACAGGGGATAAACTGTTTTTT
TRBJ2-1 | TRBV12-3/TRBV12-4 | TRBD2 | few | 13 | CASSPSGHNEQFF | TGTGCCAGCAGTCCTAGCGGTCACAATGAGCAGTTCTTC
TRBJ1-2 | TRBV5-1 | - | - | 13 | CASSVSGQGGYTF | TGCGCCAGCAGCGTGTCGGGTCAAGGAGGCTACACCTTC
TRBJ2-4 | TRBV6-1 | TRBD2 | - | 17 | CASSVPGLAAAKNIQYF | TGTGCCAGCAGTGTACCGGGACTAGCGGCTGCCAAAAACATTCAGTACTTC
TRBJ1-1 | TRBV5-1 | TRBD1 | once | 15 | CASSLLGQSGTEAFF | TGCGCCAGCAGCTTACTGGGACAGTCAGGAACTGAAGCTTTCTTT
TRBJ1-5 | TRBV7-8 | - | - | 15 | CASSLALSGNQPQHF | TGTGCCAGCAGCTTAGCGCTAAGCGGCAATCAGCCCCAGCATTTT
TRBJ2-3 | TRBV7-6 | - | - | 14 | CASSLGQNTDTQYF | TGTGCCAGCAGCTTAGGCCAGAACACAGATACGCAGTATTTT
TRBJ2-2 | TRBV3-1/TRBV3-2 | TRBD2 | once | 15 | CASSQRAGYTGELFF | TGTGCCAGCAGCCAACGAGCGGGGTACACCGGGGAGCTGTTTTTT
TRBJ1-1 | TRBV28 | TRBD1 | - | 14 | CASSSTDRRTEAFF | TGTGCCAGCAGTTCTACGGACAGGCGCACTGAAGCTTTCTTT
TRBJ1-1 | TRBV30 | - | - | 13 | CAWSESWSTEAFF | TGTGCCTGGAGTGAAAGTTGGAGCACTGAAGCTTTCTTT
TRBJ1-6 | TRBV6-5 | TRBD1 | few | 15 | CASSMGQGDNSPLHF | TGTGCCAGCAGCATGGGACAGGGGGATAATTCACCCCTCCACTTT
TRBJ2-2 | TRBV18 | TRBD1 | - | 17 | CASSPLTGMVNTGELFF | TGTGCCAGCTCACCATTGACAGGGATGGTGAACACCGGGGAGCTGTTTTTT
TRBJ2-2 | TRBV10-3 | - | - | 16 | CAIKASEGANTGELFF | TGTGCCATCAAGGCTAGCGAAGGGGCGAACACCGGGGAGCTGTTTTTT
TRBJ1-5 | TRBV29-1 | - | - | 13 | CSVQDVSNQPQHF | TGCAGCGTACAGGACGTTAGCAATCAGCCCCAGCATTTT
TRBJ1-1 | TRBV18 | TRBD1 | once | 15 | CASSPLGQGASEAFF | TGTGCCAGCTCACCACTCGGTCAGGGGGCGTCTGAAGCTTTCTTT
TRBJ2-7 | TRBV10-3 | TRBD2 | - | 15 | CAIRAGTSGSYEQYF | TGTGCCATCAGGGCCGGGACTAGCGGCTCCTACGAGCAGTACTTC
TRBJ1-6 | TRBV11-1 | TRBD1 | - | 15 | CASSSGQGYNSPLHF | TGTGCCAGCAGCTCCGGACAGGGGTATAATTCACCCCTCCACTTT
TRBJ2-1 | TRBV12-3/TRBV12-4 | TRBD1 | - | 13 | CASSLMPLQGEFF | TGTGCCAGCAGTTTAATGCCTCTACAGGGGGAGTTCTTC
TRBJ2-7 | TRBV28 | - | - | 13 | CATHRRGFGEQYF | TGTGCCACCCACCGACGGGGGTTCGGCGAGCAGTACTTC
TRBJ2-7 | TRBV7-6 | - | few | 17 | CASSRRLSASLRDEQYF | TGTGCCAGCAGCCGAAGACTATCAGCCAGCCTCCGCGACGAGCAGTACTTC
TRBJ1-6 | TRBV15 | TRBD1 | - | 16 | CATSSDSGTGYSPLHF | TGTGCCACCAGCAGTGATTCCGGGACAGGATATTCACCCCTCCACTTT
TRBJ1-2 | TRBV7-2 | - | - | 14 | CASSLWDKSYGYTF | TGTGCCAGCAGCTTGTGGGACAAAAGCTATGGCTACACCTTC
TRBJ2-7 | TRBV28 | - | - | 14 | CASSSHGGLFEQYF | TGTGCCAGCAGTTCCCACGGGGGGCTTTTCGAGCAGTACTTC
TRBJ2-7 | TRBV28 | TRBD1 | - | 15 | CASSSPGQGGYEQYF | TGTGCCAGCAGTTCTCCCGGACAGGGGGGCTACGAGCAGTACTTC
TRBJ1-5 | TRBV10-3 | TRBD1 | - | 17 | CAISESGRGHGNQPQHF | TGTGCCATCAGTGAGTCGGGCAGGGGGCATGGCAATCAGCCCCAGCATTTT
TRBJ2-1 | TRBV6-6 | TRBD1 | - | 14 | CASIRQGAVVEQFF | TGTGCCAGCATTCGACAGGGGGCGGTCGTTGAGCAGTTCTTC
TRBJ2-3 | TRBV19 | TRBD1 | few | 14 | CASSQGAGTDTQYF | TGTGCCAGTAGTCAGGGGGCAGGCACAGATACGCAGTATTTT
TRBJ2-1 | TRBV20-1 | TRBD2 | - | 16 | CSASLAGGSSYNEQFF | TGCAGTGCTAGTTTAGCGGGAGGGAGCTCCTACAATGAGCAGTTCTTC
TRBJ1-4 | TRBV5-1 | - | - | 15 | CASSLDGYSLEKLFF | TGCGCCAGCAGCTTGGACGGTTACTCCCTGGAAAAACTGTTTTTT
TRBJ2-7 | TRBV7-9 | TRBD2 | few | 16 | CASSLTSGRGRYEQYF | TGTGCCAGCAGCTTAACTAGCGGGAGGGGAAGGTACGAGCAGTACTTC
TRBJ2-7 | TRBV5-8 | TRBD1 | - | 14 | CASSQRTGAYEQYF | TGTGCCAGCAGTCAAAGGACAGGTGCCTACGAGCAGTACTTC
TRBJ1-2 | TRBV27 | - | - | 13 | CASSLASGYGYTF | TGTGCCAGCAGTTTAGCTTCCGGTTATGGCTACACCTTC
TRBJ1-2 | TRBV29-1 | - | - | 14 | CSVEDRGQPYGYTF | TGCAGCGTTGAAGATCGTGGACAGCCCTATGGCTACACCTTC
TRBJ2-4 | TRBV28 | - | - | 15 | CASSLRFLAKNIQYF | TGTGCCAGCAGTTTGAGGTTTTTGGCCAAAAACATTCAGTACTTC